The clone carrying this T cell receptor beta chain has more than one count but fewer than ten. Its antigen is currently unknown. This record belongs to a study of beta chain features in type 1 diabetes. For the study at large: Patients and healthy donors were similar in age, gender and cell yields. Overall study results and limits: Patients and controls would share equally any PCR tilt toward shorter templates.

Expressed TCRB transcripts were sequenced because the entire RNA isolate underwent reverse transcription. Method: immunoSEQ multiplex PCR; TCRdb's copy keeps in-frame clones and lacks some. Of a few hundred thousand clones in the sample, around 9.9% are singletons; the top ten hold 1% to 1.5%. CDR1 is MNHNS, CDR2 SASEGT, per germline. This CDR3 comprises 14 residues. Germline trimming cut 4 bases from V and 7 bases from J; bases unmatched to any gene: 6. Sequenced: central memory CD4+ T cells from blood. This TCR came from a man aged 18 to 29 in good health. V is TRBV6-1 and J is TRBJ2-4, with 8 bases aligning to TRBD1. CDR3 protein: CASSATGEKNIQYF. CDR3 DNA: TGTGCCAGCAGTGCGACAGGGGAGAAGAACATTCAGTACTTC.